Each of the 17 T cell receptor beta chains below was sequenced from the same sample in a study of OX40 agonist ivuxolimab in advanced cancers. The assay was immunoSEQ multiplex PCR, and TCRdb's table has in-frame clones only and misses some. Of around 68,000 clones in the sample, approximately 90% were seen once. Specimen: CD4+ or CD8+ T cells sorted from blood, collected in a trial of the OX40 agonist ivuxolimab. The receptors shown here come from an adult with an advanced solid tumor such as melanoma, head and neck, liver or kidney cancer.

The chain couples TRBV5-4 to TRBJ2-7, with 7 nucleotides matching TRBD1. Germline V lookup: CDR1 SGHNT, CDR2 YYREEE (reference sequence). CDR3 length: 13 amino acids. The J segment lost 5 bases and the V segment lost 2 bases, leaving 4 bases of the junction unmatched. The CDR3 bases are TGTGCCAGCAGCTTACAGGGGTTGGACGAGCAGTACTTC. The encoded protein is CASSLQGLDEQYF. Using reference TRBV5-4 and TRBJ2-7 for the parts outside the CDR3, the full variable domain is ETGVTQSPTHLIKTRGQQVTLRCSSQSGHNTVSWYQQALGQGPQFIFQYYREEENGRGNFPPRFSGLQFPNYSSELNVNALELDDSALYLCASSLQGLDEQYFGPGTRLTVT.

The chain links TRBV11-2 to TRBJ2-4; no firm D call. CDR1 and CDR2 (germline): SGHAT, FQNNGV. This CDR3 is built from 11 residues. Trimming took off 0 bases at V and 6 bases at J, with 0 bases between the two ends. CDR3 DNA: TGTGCCAGCAGCTTAGAAAACATTCAGTACTTC. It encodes CASSLENIQYF.

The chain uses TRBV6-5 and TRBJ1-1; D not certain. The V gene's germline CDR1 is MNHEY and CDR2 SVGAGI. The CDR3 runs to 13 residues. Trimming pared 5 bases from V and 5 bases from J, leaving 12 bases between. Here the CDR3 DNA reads TGTGCCAGCAGTGTGAAGGGCCGGACTGAAGCTTTCTTT. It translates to CASSVKGRTEAFF.

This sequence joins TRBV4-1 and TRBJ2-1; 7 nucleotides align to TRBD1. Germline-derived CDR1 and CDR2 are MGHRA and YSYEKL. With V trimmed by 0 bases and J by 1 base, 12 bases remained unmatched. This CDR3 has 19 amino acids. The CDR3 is CASSQEKGDSPNSYNEQFF. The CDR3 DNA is TGCGCCAGCAGCCAAGAGAAGGGGGACAGCCCAAATTCCTACAATGAGCAGTTCTTC.

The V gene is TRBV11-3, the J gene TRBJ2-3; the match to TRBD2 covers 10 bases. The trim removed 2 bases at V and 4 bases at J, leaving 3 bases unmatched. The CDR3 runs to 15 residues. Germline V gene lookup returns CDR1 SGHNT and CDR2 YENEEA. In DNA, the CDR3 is TGTGCCAGCAGCTTAAGCGGGGGGGCCCCAGATACGCAGTATTTT. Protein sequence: CASSLSGGAPDTQYF.

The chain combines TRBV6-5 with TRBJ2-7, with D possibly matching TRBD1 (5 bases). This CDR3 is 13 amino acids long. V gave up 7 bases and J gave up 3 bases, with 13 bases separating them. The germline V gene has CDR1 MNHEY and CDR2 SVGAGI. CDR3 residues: CASTSSRVYEQYF. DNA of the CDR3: TGTGCCAGCACGTCATCCAGGGTCTACGAGCAGTACTTC.

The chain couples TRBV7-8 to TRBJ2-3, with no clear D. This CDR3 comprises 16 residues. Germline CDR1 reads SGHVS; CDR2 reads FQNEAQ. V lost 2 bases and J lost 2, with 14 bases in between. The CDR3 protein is CASSLFQAALTDTQYF. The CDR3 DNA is TGTGCCAGCAGCTTATTCCAGGCAGCCCTCACAGATACGCAGTATTTT.

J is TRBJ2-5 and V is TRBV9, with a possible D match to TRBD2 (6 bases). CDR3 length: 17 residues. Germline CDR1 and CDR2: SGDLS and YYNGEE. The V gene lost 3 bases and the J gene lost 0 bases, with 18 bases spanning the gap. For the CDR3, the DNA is TGTGCCAGCAGCGCCACACGAGGGACTGCGGACCAAGAGACCCAGTACTTC. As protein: CASSATRGTADQETQYF.

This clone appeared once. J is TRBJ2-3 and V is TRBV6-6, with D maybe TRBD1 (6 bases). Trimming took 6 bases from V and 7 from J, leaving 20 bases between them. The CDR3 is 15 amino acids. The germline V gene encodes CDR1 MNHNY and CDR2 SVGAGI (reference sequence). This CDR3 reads CASRHGQTIAYTQYF. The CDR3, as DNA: TGTGCCAGCAGGCATGGACAGACTATTGCTTATACGCAGTATTTT.

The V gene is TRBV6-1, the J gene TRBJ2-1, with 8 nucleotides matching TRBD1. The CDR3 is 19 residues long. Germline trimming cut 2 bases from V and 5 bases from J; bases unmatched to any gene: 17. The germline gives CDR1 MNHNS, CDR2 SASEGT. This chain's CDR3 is CASSEFPPHRDRLNNEQFF. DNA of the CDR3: TGTGCCAGCAGTGAATTTCCCCCCCACCGGGACAGGTTAAACAATGAGCAGTTCTTC.

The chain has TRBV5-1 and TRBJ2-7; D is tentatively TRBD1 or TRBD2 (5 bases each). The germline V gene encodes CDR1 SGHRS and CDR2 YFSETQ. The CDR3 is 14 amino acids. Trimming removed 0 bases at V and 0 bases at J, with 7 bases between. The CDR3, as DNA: TGCGCCAGCAGCTTGGCCGGGGCCTCCTACGAGCAGTACTTC. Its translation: CASSLAGASYEQYF. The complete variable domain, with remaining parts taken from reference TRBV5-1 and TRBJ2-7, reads KAGVTQTPRYLIKTRGQQVTLSCSPISGHRSVSWYQQTPGQGLQFLFEYFSETQRNKGNFPGRFSGRQFSNSRSEMNVSTLELGDSALYLCASSLAGASYEQYFGPGTRLTVT.

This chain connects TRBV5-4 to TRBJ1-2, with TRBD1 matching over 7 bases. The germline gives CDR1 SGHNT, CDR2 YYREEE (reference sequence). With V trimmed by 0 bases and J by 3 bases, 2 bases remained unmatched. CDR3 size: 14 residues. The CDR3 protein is CASSLAGTDYGYTF. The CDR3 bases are TGTGCCAGCAGCTTGGCCGGGACAGACTATGGCTACACCTTC.

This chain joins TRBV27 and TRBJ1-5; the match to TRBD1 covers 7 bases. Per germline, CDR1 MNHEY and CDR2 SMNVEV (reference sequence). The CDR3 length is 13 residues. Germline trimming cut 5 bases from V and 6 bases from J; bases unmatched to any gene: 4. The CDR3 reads CASSVQGRQPQHF. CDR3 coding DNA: TGTGCCAGCAGTGTACAGGGGCGTCAGCCCCAGCATTTT.

The CDR3 sequence is CASSSPGLAFTGELFF. The CDR3 DNA reads as TGTGCCAGCAGTTCACCGGGACTCGCCTTCACCGGGGAGCTGTTTTTT. J is TRBJ2-2 and V is TRBV6-5; maybe TRBD2 (6 bases). CDR1 is MNHEY and CDR2 is SVGAGI in the germline V gene. CDR3 length: 16 amino acids. V was trimmed by 4 bases and J by 4 bases, leaving 16 bases between them.

CDR3 loop: CASSLNWGAHPNTGELFF. CDR3 in DNA: TGTGCCAGCAGCCTCAACTGGGGAGCCCACCCGAACACCGGGGAGCTGTTTTTT. V usage is TRBV11-2 and J usage is TRBJ2-2; a weak D match, TRBD2 (5 bases). The germline gives CDR1 SGHAT, CDR2 FQNNGV. V was trimmed by 5 bases and J by 0 bases, leaving 19 bases between them. The CDR3 runs to 18 residues.

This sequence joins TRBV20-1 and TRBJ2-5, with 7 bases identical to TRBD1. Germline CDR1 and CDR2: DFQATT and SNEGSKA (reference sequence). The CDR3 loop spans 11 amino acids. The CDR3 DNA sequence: TGCATTGGGACAGACCAAGAGACCCAGTACTTC. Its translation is CIGTDQETQYF.

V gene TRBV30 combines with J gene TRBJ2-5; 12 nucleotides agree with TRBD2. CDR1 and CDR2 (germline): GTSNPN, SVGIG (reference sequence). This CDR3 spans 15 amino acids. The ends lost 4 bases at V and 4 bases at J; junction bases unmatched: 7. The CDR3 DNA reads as TGTGCCTGGACCGACAGACTAGCGGGAGCAGAGACCCAGTACTTC. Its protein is CAWTDRLAGAETQYF.